This paragraph covers one TCR beta chain sequence. The entry originates in a study of cytomegalovirus exposure and HLA in healthy donors. The CDR3 spans 15 residues. V gave up 2 bases and J gave up 6 bases, with 15 bases separating them. CDR1 and CDR2 from the germline V gene are SGDLS and YYNGEE. The PCR employed 60 Vbeta primers together with 13 Jbeta primers. Produced via immunoSEQ multiplex PCR; TCRdb's table is partial and in-frame only. The sample contains approximately 100,000 clones, 75% to 85% of which appear only once. This TCR was sampled from a woman in her late teens or twenties in good health and CMV-seronegative. This sequence joins TRBV9 and TRBJ2-1, with D possibly being TRBD2 (7 bases). Sequencing was carried out using PBMCs. The CDR3 DNA reads as TGTGCCAGCAGCGTCGAAGGGGGGGGAGCCAATGAGCAGTTCTTC. Its translation is CASSVEGGGANEQFF.